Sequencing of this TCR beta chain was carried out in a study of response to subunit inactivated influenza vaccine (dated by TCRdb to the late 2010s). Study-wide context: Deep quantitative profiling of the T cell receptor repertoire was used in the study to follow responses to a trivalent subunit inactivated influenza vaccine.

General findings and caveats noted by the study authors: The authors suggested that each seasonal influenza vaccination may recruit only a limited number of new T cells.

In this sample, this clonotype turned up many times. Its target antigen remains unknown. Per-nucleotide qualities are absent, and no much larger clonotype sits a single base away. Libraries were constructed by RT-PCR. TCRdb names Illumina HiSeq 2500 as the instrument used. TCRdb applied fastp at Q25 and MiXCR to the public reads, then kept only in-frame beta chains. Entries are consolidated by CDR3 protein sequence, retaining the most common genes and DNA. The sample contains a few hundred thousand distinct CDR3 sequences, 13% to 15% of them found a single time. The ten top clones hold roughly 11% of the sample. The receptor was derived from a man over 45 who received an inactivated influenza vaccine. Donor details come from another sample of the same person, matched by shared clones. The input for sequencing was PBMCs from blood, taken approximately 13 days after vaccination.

The nucleotides are TGTGCCAGCAGCCTTGGACAGACCTTTTCCTCCTATGGCTACACCTTC. It translates as CASSLGQTFSSYGYTF. The chain is assembled from TRBV7-2 and TRBJ1-2; the D gene is possibly TRBD1, with 6 bases matching. The CDR3 spans 16 residues, from the cysteine through the phenylalanine. Of the read, only the CDR3 DNA is kept; its 48 bases are in frame from base 1. Looking up the germline V gene yields CDR1 SGHTA and CDR2 FQGNSA. V was cut back by 5 bases and J by 4 bases, leaving a gap of 20 bases between them.